The sequence of this T cell receptor (beta chain) was determined in a study of cytomegalovirus exposure and HLA in healthy donors. About this clone itself: Its target is not known.

Germline V gene lookup returns CDR1 SGHDT and CDR2 YYEEEE. V lost 4 bases to trimming and J lost 7 bases; unmatched junction nucleotides: 11. This CDR3 contains 14 residues. General study points: Presence/absence results assume similar sequencing depth per donor, which may not hold.

The PCR contained 60 Vbeta and 13 Jbeta primers. Data came from immunoSEQ multiplex PCR; TCRdb stores just in-frame clones and leaves some out. The table lists roughly 120,000 clones, around four fifths of them singletons. Sequencing was performed on PBMCs. The sequence was collected from a middle-aged woman in good health and CMV-seronegative. The chain uses TRBV5-6 and TRBJ2-7; 7 nucleotides align to TRBD2. The CDR3 spells CASSPSGGLREQYF. In DNA, the CDR3 is TGTGCCAGCAGCCCCTCGGGAGGACTGCGGGAGCAGTACTTC.